This entry lists 28 T cell receptor beta chains sequenced from one sample in a study of OX40 agonist ivuxolimab in advanced cancers. This table comes from immunoSEQ multiplex PCR, and its TCRdb copy is limited to in-frame clones, with some not included. Counted here are fewer than 85,000 clones, over 80% occurring once; the ten biggest clones make up around 1.8%. Sequenced material: CD4+ or CD8+ T cells sorted from blood, taken in a trial of the OX40 agonist ivuxolimab. Receptors were obtained from an adult with an advanced solid tumor such as melanoma, head and neck, liver or kidney cancer.

The chain links TRBV28 to TRBJ2-1; TRBD2 might be the D (6 bases). The length of the CDR3 is 14 residues. The V gene's germline CDR1 is MDHEN and CDR2 SYDVKM. Trimming cost V 10 bases and J 3 bases, with 16 bases left between them. In DNA, the CDR3 is TGTGCCACCCTTAGGACTACCCTCTACAATGAGCAGTTCTTC. Its protein is CATLRTTLYNEQFF.

The J gene is TRBJ1-1, the V gene TRBV28; D unresolved. The length of the CDR3 is 14 residues. V was shortened by 2 bases and J by 7 bases, with 14 bases between the two germline ends. CDR1 and CDR2 from the germline V gene are MDHEN and SYDVKM. The CDR3 reads CASSLVAGSFEAFF. The CDR3 DNA follows: TGTGCCAGCAGTTTAGTGGCCGGCAGCTTTGAAGCTTTCTTT.

The genes are TRBV5-4 and TRBJ2-7, with 12 nucleotides matching TRBD2. The V and J ends lost 4 bases and 6 bases, in that order; junction bases with no gene match: 5. CDR3 size: 14 residues. Germline-derived CDR1 and CDR2 are SGHNT and YYREEE (reference sequence). The CDR3 DNA sequence: TGTGCCAGCAGCCTAGCGGGAGGGATCTCCGAGCAGTACTTC. It yields the protein CASSLAGGISEQYF.

The V and J genes are TRBV28 and TRBJ2-5, with 10 nucleotides matching TRBD2. V lost 2 bases, J lost 5 bases, and 8 bases stayed unmatched. This CDR3 has 16 amino acids. The V gene's germline CDR1 is MDHEN and CDR2 SYDVKM. Here the CDR3 DNA reads TGTGCCAGCAGTTTAGGCCTAGCGGGAGTTAGCGAGACCCAGTACTTC. Amino acid sequence: CASSLGLAGVSETQYF.

The genes are TRBV6-5 and TRBJ1-5; TRBD1 matches at 7 bases. CDR1 and CDR2 (germline): MNHEY, SVGAGI. The V gene end was trimmed by 2 bases and the J gene end by 7 bases; junction bases not matched to a gene: 5. CDR3 length: 14 amino acids. In DNA, the CDR3 is TGTGCCAGCAGTTACAGGGACAGCGACCAGCCCCAGCATTTT. Protein: CASSYRDSDQPQHF.

This chain uses TRBV5-1 with TRBJ2-3; TRBD2 matches at 8 bases. This CDR3 region has 16 residues. The V segment lost 0 bases and the J segment 4 bases; nucleotides outside the gene matches: 7. CDR1 is SGHRS and CDR2 is YFSETQ in the germline V gene. The CDR3 here is CASSLEGLAQPDTQYF. The DNA of the CDR3 is TGCGCCAGCAGCTTGGAAGGACTAGCCCAACCAGATACGCAGTATTTT. The full variable domain, its missing parts supplied by reference TRBV5-1 and TRBJ2-3, is KAGVTQTPRYLIKTRGQQVTLSCSPISGHRSVSWYQQTPGQGLQFLFEYFSETQRNKGNFPGRFSGRQFSNSRSEMNVSTLELGDSALYLCASSLEGLAQPDTQYFGPGTRLTVL.

The V gene is TRBV25-1, the J gene TRBJ1-2; maybe TRBD1 (5 bases). Germline lookup yields CDR1 MGHDK and CDR2 SYGVNS. The ends were cut back, 1 base at V and 3 bases at J, with 15 bases in the middle. This CDR3 region has 16 residues. CDR3 sequence: CASSELTRGSDYGYTF. Here the CDR3 DNA reads TGTGCCAGCAGTGAATTAACTAGGGGTTCCGACTATGGCTACACCTTC.

This chain uses TRBV5-1 with TRBJ2-1; TRBD2 matches at 10 bases. The CDR3 loop spans 19 amino acids. The germline CDR1 and CDR2 sequences are SGHRS and YFSETQ. V was pared by 0 bases and J by 0 bases, with 9 bases of the junction left unmatched. CDR3 in amino acids: CASSLGSASSGSSYNEQFF. The DNA for the CDR3 is TGCGCCAGCAGCTTGGGAAGTGCCTCTAGCGGGAGCTCCTACAATGAGCAGTTCTTC.

This chain uses TRBV19 with TRBJ2-3; D possibly corresponds to TRBD2 (5 bases). The ends were cut back, 7 bases at V and 2 bases at J, with 10 bases in the middle. Per germline, CDR1 LNHDA and CDR2 SQIVND (reference sequence). CDR3 length equals 13 residues. The CDR3 loop is CASKIGNTDTQYF. DNA for the CDR3: TGTGCCAGTAAGATCGGGAACACAGATACGCAGTATTTT.

The J gene is TRBJ2-1, the V gene TRBV5-4; TRBD1 matches at 7 bases. The CDR3 has 15 residues. The V segment lost 0 bases and the J segment 6 bases; nucleotides outside the gene matches: 6. The V gene's germline CDR1 is SGHNT and CDR2 YYREEE (reference sequence). The CDR3 DNA is TGTGCCAGCAGCTTGGGTCAGGGGGAAGTCAATGAGCAGTTCTTC. This translates into CASSLGQGEVNEQFF.

This clone has a handful of counts. This chain links TRBV11-2 with TRBJ2-7; no firm D call. Germline CDR1 and CDR2: SGHAT and FQNNGV. The CDR3 totals 12 residues. V was trimmed by 5 bases and J by 4 bases, leaving 9 bases between them. The CDR3 DNA reads TGTGCCAGCAGCCCTCTTGGGTACGAGCAGTACTTC. Amino acid sequence: CASSPLGYEQYF.

This chain uses TRBV13 with TRBJ1-1; D may be TRBD1 (5 bases). Germline assignment: CDR1 PRHDT and CDR2 FYEKMQ (reference sequence). The V gene lost 5 bases and the J gene lost 5 bases, with 21 bases spanning the gap. This CDR3 comprises 16 residues. CDR3 in DNA: TGTGCCAGCAGCCGCAGAATGGACACGACTGTGACTGAAGCTTTCTTT. Translation: CASSRRMDTTVTEAFF.

The chain joins TRBV9 to TRBJ2-3, with D unresolved. The germline gives CDR1 SGDLS, CDR2 YYNGEE. This CDR3 spans 14 amino acids. V lost 4 bases and J 6 bases, leaving 15 bases between the germline ends. The CDR3 loop reads CASSSQQIGDTQYF. The CDR3 DNA sequence: TGTGCCAGCAGCTCCCAGCAGATAGGGGATACGCAGTATTTT.

Here the CDR3 DNA reads TGTGCCAGCAGTCTTAGCGGGGGGCTAGATACGCAGTATTTT. The encoded protein is CASSLSGGLDTQYF. The V gene is TRBV6-1, the J gene TRBJ2-3; 10 bases map to TRBD2. The CDR3 extends over 14 amino acids. Germline V CDR1 and CDR2: MNHNS, SASEGT. Trimming removed 5 bases from V and 5 bases from J; junction bases left unmatched: 4.

This sequence joins TRBV9 and TRBJ2-2, with D perhaps being TRBD1 or TRBD2 (5 bases each). In germline, CDR1 is SGDLS, CDR2 YYNGEE. Between the trimmed V and J ends, which lost 5 bases and 2 bases, there was a span of 16 bases. This CDR3 is built from 16 residues. Written as DNA, the CDR3 is TGTGCCAGCAGTGCTGGGGCTAGCCCTAACACCGGGGAGCTGTTTTTT. Its translation is CASSAGASPNTGELFF.

V gene TRBV19 combines with J gene TRBJ1-3; possible D gene TRBD1, 6 bases. Germline V gene data show CDR1 as LNHDA and CDR2 as SQIVND (reference sequence). The CDR3 is made up of 15 amino acids. The V end lost 4 bases, the J end lost 2 bases, and 12 bases lay between the germline ends. Here the CDR3 reads CASSNPQGTGNTIYF. CDR3 DNA: TGTGCCAGTAGTAACCCTCAGGGGACTGGAAACACCATATATTTT.

The V and J genes are TRBV11-1 and TRBJ2-3; perhaps TRBD1 as D (5 bases). CDR1 and CDR2 from the germline V gene are SGHAT and FQDESV (reference sequence). The CDR3 is 15 residues long. Between the trimmed V and J ends, which lost 5 bases and 1 base, there was a span of 13 bases. The DNA for the CDR3 is TGTGCCAGCAGCCACCCCCTGGGGCGCACAGATACGCAGTATTTT. Protein: CASSHPLGRTDTQYF.

The chain has TRBV5-3 and TRBJ1-5; TRBD1 aligns across 7 bases. TRBV5-3 is noted as an ORF with a role that remains uncertain. The trim removed 4 bases at V and 2 bases at J, leaving 12 bases unmatched. The CDR3 runs to 17 residues. The CDR3 sequence is CARSTGDSPLGNQPQHF. Here the CDR3 DNA reads TGTGCCAGAAGCACTGGGGACAGTCCTTTGGGCAATCAGCCCCAGCATTTT.

The table lists this clone with a count of one. The chain couples TRBV18 to TRBJ2-1, with 13 bases fitting TRBD2. After removal of 3 bases from V and 7 bases from J, the junction contained 6 bases not matched to a gene. Germline assignment: CDR1 KGHSH and CDR2 LQKENI. CDR3 length: 16 amino acids. In DNA, the CDR3 is TGTGCCAGCTCACCTACCGGACTAGCGGGAGAAAATGAGCAGTTCTTC. Translated, it gives CASSPTGLAGENEQFF.

This chain joins TRBV12-5 and TRBJ2-3; 9 bases are shared with TRBD2. Germline lookup yields CDR1 LGHNT and CDR2 FRNRAP. V trimming: 3 bases; J trimming: 3 bases; junction bases outside the gene matches: 7. The CDR3 has 16 amino acids. The CDR3 here is CASGFLAGGRTDTQYF. The CDR3 DNA reads TGTGCTAGTGGTTTTTTGGCGGGGGGGCGGACAGATACGCAGTATTTT.

The V gene is TRBV19, the J gene TRBJ2-5; 10 positions agree with TRBD1. In germline, CDR1 is LNHDA, CDR2 SQIVND (reference sequence). The CDR3 runs to 15 residues. J lost 5 bases, V lost 6 bases, and 9 bases had no gene match. DNA of the CDR3: TGTGCCAGTAGGAGACAGGGGGCCGGTTTGGAGACCCAGTACTTC. This translates into CASRRQGAGLETQYF.

The rearrangement uses TRBV9 and TRBJ1-1; TRBD1 is a possible D gene (6 bases). V was trimmed by 0 bases and J by 6 bases, leaving 9 bases between them. Germline V gene lookup returns CDR1 SGDLS and CDR2 YYNGEE. CDR3 length: 13 residues. CDR3 in DNA: TGTGCCAGCAGCGTAGGGACAGAGGCTGAAGCTTTCTTT. It yields the protein CASSVGTEAEAFF.

The chain carries TRBV14 and TRBJ1-5; weak D call: TRBD1 (6 bases). From germline, CDR1 is SGHDN and CDR2 FVKESK. This CDR3 has 15 amino acids. The ends were cut back, 4 bases at V and 2 bases at J, with 12 bases in the middle. The CDR3 sequence is CASSPDRRRNQPQHF. The CDR3 nucleotides read TGTGCCAGCAGCCCAGACAGGAGGCGCAATCAGCCCCAGCATTTT.

The chain links TRBV7-2 to TRBJ2-2; TRBD2 might be the D (5 bases). Trimming pared 5 bases from V and 7 bases from J, leaving 11 bases between. Germline loops: CDR1 SGHTA, CDR2 FQGNSA. This CDR3 contains 13 residues. CDR3 amino acids: CASSRWGDGELFF. The CDR3 DNA reads TGTGCCAGCAGCCGGTGGGGAGACGGGGAGCTGTTTTTT.

The J gene is TRBJ1-2, the V gene TRBV5-5, with 7 bases that match TRBD1. Unmatched junction bases numbered 5, after V lost 2 bases and J lost 4 bases. The CDR3 extends over 14 amino acids. Germline values: CDR1 SGHKS, CDR2 YYEKEE (reference sequence). The CDR3 sequence: CASSFKGGGYGYTF. The CDR3 region has the DNA TGTGCCAGCAGCTTCAAAGGGGGCGGCTATGGCTACACCTTC.

The rearrangement links TRBV7-2 to TRBJ1-6; the D is unclear. Germline V CDR1 and CDR2: SGHTA, FQGNSA. CDR3 length: 14 residues. V was shortened by 1 base and J by 13 bases, with 14 bases between the two germline ends. The CDR3 loop reads CASSLEGMASPLHF. In nucleotides, the CDR3 is TGTGCCAGCAGCTTAGAGGGAATGGCGTCTCCCCTCCACTTT.

The V gene is TRBV7-2, the J gene TRBJ2-1; TRBD2 might be the D (6 bases). V dropped 4 bases and J dropped 2 bases, with 12 bases sitting between them. This CDR3 spans 15 amino acids. Germline values: CDR1 SGHTA, CDR2 FQGNSA. This chain's CDR3 is CASSSGVSAYNEQFF. The DNA for the CDR3 is TGTGCCAGCAGCTCGGGGGTGTCAGCCTACAATGAGCAGTTCTTC.

The chain links TRBV9 to TRBJ2-5, with D perhaps TRBD2 (6 bases). Germline V gene data show CDR1 as SGDLS and CDR2 as YYNGEE. V lost 4 bases and J lost 5, with 18 bases in between. The CDR3 loop spans 15 amino acids. The CDR3 protein is CASSKTGGGGETQYF. For the CDR3, the DNA is TGTGCCAGCAGCAAGACCGGGGGAGGAGGGGAGACCCAGTACTTC.